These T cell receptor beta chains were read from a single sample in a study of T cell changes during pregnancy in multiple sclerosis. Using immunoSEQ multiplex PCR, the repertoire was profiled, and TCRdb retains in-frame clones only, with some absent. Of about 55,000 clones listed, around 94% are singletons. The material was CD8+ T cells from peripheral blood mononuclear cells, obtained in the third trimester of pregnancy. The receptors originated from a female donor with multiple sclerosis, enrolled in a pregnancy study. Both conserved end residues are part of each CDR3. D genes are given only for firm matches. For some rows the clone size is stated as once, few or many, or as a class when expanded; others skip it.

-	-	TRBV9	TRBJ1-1	CASSDGQLNTEAFF	TGTGCCAGCAGCGACGGACAGCTGAACACTGAAGCTTTCTTT
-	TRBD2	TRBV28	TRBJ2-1	CASSLFASGRDEQFF	TGTGCCAGCAGTTTATTTGCTAGCGGGAGGGATGAGCAGTTCTTC
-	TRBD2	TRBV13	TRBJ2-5	CASSPRLAGVGETQYF	TGTGCCAGCAGCCCTAGACTAGCGGGAGTGGGGGAGACCCAGTACTTC
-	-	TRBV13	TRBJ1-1	CASSLPKDGAGDTEAFF	TGTGCCAGCAGCTTACCAAAAGATGGGGCCGGTGACACTGAAGCTTTCTTT
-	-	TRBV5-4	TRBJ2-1	CASSLAIIHEQFF	TGTGCCAGCAGCTTGGCCATCATCCATGAGCAGTTCTTC
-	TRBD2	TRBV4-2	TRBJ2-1	CASSQELAGYNEQFF	TGTGCCAGCAGCCAAGAGCTAGCGGGGTACAATGAGCAGTTCTTC
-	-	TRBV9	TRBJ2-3	CASSVEGGSTDTQYF	TGTGCCAGCAGCGTAGAAGGGGGTAGCACAGATACGCAGTATTTT
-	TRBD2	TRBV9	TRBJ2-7	CASSPRLASVEQYF	TGTGCCAGCAGCCCTCGACTAGCGTCGGTCGAGCAGTACTTC
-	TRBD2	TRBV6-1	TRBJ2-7	CASSATSAAYEQYF	TGTGCCAGCAGCGCTACTAGCGCCGCCTACGAGCAGTACTTC
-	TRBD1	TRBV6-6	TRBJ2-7	CASRRGGGWFDEQYF	TGTGCCAGCAGAAGAGGGGGCGGTTGGTTCGACGAGCAGTACTTC
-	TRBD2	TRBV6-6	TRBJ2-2	CASSSVAGYLPGELFF	TGTGCCAGCAGTTCCGTAGCGGGATATTTGCCCGGGGAGCTGTTTTTT
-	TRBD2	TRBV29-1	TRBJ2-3	CSVGGLAGVSSTDTQYF	TGCAGCGTTGGAGGACTAGCGGGAGTCTCCAGCACAGATACGCAGTATTTT
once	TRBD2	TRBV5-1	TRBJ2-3	CASSLEAGGPTDTQYF	TGCGCCAGCAGCTTGGAAGCGGGAGGGCCCACAGATACGCAGTATTTT
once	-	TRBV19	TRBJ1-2	CASSTMDSLATNYGYTF	TGTGCCAGTAGTACCATGGACAGTTTAGCTACTAACTATGGCTACACCTTC
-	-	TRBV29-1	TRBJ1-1	CSVEVPDTANTEAFF	TGCAGCGTTGAAGTTCCCGACACAGCGAACACTGAAGCTTTCTTT
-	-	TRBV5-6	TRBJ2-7	CASSRGAHEQYF	TGTGCCAGCAGCCGCGGGGCCCACGAGCAGTACTTC
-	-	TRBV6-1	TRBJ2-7	CASSEGVRGYEQYF	TGTGCCAGCAGTGAAGGGGTCCGGGGGTACGAGCAGTACTTC
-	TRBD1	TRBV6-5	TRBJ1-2	CASSYSKGQVNYGYTF	TGTGCCAGCAGTTACTCGAAGGGACAGGTTAACTATGGCTACACCTTC
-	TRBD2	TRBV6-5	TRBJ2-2	CASTGTSGNTGELFF	TGTGCCAGCACCGGGACTAGCGGGAACACCGGGGAGCTGTTTTTT
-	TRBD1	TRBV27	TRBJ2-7	CASSIGQGLYEQYF	TGTGCCAGCAGTATCGGACAGGGGCTCTACGAGCAGTACTTC
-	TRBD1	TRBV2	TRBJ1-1	CASRDLRQGSTEAFF	TGTGCCAGCAGGGACCTTCGACAGGGGAGCACTGAAGCTTTCTTT
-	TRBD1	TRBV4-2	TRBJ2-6	CASSPDRGSGANVLTF	TGTGCCAGCAGCCCGGACAGGGGCTCTGGGGCCAACGTCCTGACTTTC